These T cell receptor beta chains were read from a single sample in a study of TIL therapy for anti-PD-1-resistant metastatic lung cancer. Generated by immunoSEQ multiplex PCR, the TCRdb table keeps only in-frame clones and is missing some. The table lists around 9,000 clones, around three quarters of them singletons. The sequencing used tumor tissue, collected at baseline. These receptors came from a person between 25 and 80 years old with non-small cell lung cancer. The CDR3 runs from the conserved cysteine through the conserved F or W. D genes are given only for firm matches. Some rows have no size entry. The others give once, few or many, or a class for an expanded clone.

J gene	clone size	D gene	V gene	CDR3 protein	CDR3 DNA
TRBJ1-2	few	TRBD1	TRBV18	CASSPRGQGEYGYTF	TGTGCCAGCTCACCAAGGGGACAGGGCGAGTATGGCTACACCTTC
TRBJ2-3	NA	TRBD1	TRBV11-2	CASSPGQAGTDTQYF	TGTGCCAGCAGCCCGGGACAGGCAGGCACAGATACGCAGTATTTT
TRBJ2-1	NA	NA	TRBV11-3	CASSFRQSEQFF	TGTGCCAGCAGCTTTCGACAGTCTGAGCAGTTCTTC
TRBJ2-7	NA	TRBD2	TRBV5-4	CASSLGVLAGSYEQYF	TGTGCCAGCAGCTTGGGGGTACTAGCGGGATCTTACGAGCAGTACTTC
TRBJ2-1	NA	NA	TRBV7-8	CASSPRMYNEQFF	TGTGCCAGCAGCCCTCGAATGTACAATGAGCAGTTCTTC
TRBJ2-2	NA	NA	TRBV11-2	CASSSWGVGELFF	TGTGCCAGCAGCTCATGGGGCGTCGGGGAGCTGTTTTTT
TRBJ1-5	NA	NA	TRBV19	CASTVGGNSNQPQHF	TGTGCCAGTACAGTGGGGGGAAATAGCAATCAGCCCCAGCATTTT
TRBJ1-3	once	TRBD1	TRBV6-5	CASSRDRWSTIYF	TGTGCCAGCAGCCGGGACAGGTGGAGCACCATATATTTT
TRBJ1-1	NA	TRBD1	TRBV29-1	CSARTGGNTEAFF	TGCAGCGCTCGGACAGGGGGAAACACTGAAGCTTTCTTT
TRBJ2-5	NA	NA	TRBV11-3	CASSSTGQETQYF	TGTGCCAGCAGCTCCACGGGTCAAGAGACCCAGTACTTC
TRBJ2-2	once	NA	TRBV5-1	CASSESDTGELFF	TGCGCCAGCAGCGAATCGGACACCGGGGAGCTGTTTTTT
TRBJ1-1	NA	TRBD1	TRBV28	CASGGQGYTEAFF	TGTGCCAGCGGGGGACAGGGGTACACTGAAGCTTTCTTT
TRBJ2-5	NA	NA	TRBV4-3	CASSPRDNYQETQYF	TGCGCCAGCAGCCCCCGGGACAATTACCAAGAGACCCAGTACTTC
TRBJ2-7	NA	NA	TRBV19	CASSGQTFWEQYF	TGTGCCAGTAGTGGGCAGACATTTTGGGAGCAGTACTTC
TRBJ2-2	NA	TRBD2	TRBV27	CASRGLAATGELFF	TGTGCCAGCAGGGGACTAGCGGCCACCGGGGAGCTGTTTTTT
TRBJ2-1	few	TRBD2	TRBV6-5	CASSSVRGGPSNEQFF	TGTGCCAGCAGTTCGGTGCGGGGGGGCCCGTCCAATGAGCAGTTCTTC
TRBJ2-7	NA	NA	TRBV28	CASSPLNEQYF	TGTGCCAGCAGCCCCCTCAACGAGCAGTACTTC
TRBJ1-2	NA	NA	TRBV7-2	CASSLALGFSDYGYTF	TGTGCCAGCAGCTTAGCGCTAGGCTTTTCTGACTATGGCTACACCTTC
TRBJ2-7	NA	TRBD2	TRBV28	CASSGRSNSGREMYEQYF	TGTGCCAGCAGTGGCCGCTCTAATAGCGGGAGAGAAATGTACGAGCAGTACTTC
TRBJ2-3	NA	NA	TRBV6-1	CASRRAPRPTDTQYF	TGTGCCAGCAGAAGGGCCCCACGCCCTACAGATACGCAGTATTTT
TRBJ2-3	NA	NA	TRBV23-1	CASTRRVEGTDTQYF	TGCGCCAGCACCCGGCGGGTCGAGGGCACAGATACGCAGTATTTT
TRBJ2-2	NA	NA	TRBV10-1	CASSERQMNTGELFF	TGCGCCAGCAGTGAACGCCAAATGAACACCGGGGAGCTGTTTTTT
TRBJ2-7	NA	TRBD1	TRBV5-4	CASTSRGTGVYEQYF	TGTGCCAGCACCTCCCGAGGGACAGGGGTCTACGAGCAGTACTTC
TRBJ1-1	few	NA	TRBV18	CASSPLQVPDTEAFF	TGTGCCAGCTCACCACTACAGGTGCCTGACACTGAAGCTTTCTTT
TRBJ2-2	once	NA	TRBV27	CASSLSGGRGAGGTGELFF	TGTGCCAGCAGTTTATCGGGGGGAAGGGGCGCAGGAGGCACCGGGGAGCTGTTTTTT
TRBJ1-5	NA	NA	TRBV27	CASRTDNQPQHF	TGTGCCAGCAGGACAGACAATCAGCCCCAGCATTTT
TRBJ1-3	once	NA	TRBV12-5	CASAERSRNTIYF	TGTGCTAGTGCAGAAAGATCTAGAAACACCATATATTTT
TRBJ1-1	NA	TRBD1	TRBV27	CASSWTGRTEAFF	TGTGCCAGCAGTTGGACAGGGCGAACTGAAGCTTTCTTT
TRBJ1-6	NA	NA	TRBV11-3	CASSPGWDSPLHF	TGTGCCAGCAGCCCCGGCTGGGATTCACCCCTCCACTTT
TRBJ2-4	NA	NA	TRBV21-1	CASSKEEAGTKNIQYF	TGTGCCAGCAGCAAAGAGGAGGCTGGAACCAAAAACATTCAGTACTTC
TRBJ1-2	NA	NA	TRBV5-6	CASSLWEADYGYTF	TGTGCCAGCAGCTTGTGGGAGGCAGACTATGGCTACACCTTC
TRBJ2-1	NA	TRBD2	TRBV5-4	CASSFVAGEHNEQFF	TGTGCCAGCAGCTTCGTAGCGGGAGAGCACAATGAGCAGTTCTTC
TRBJ1-4	NA	NA	TRBV27	CASGITGRGEKLFF	TGTGCCAGCGGTATTACGGGGCGCGGTGAAAAACTGTTTTTT
TRBJ1-2	NA	NA	TRBV5-1	CASSLSVSVGVAQLYGYTF	TGCGCCAGCAGCTTGTCTGTGAGTGTTGGCGTAGCCCAGCTCTATGGCTACACCTTC
TRBJ2-1	few	TRBD2	TRBV10-3	CAISRTSYNEQFF	TGTGCCATCAGCCGGACTAGCTACAATGAGCAGTTCTTC
TRBJ1-3	NA	NA	TRBV28	CASSLAAAFSGNTIYF	TGTGCCAGCAGTTTAGCGGCAGCCTTCTCTGGAAACACCATATATTTT
TRBJ2-7	NA	TRBD2	TRBV5-1	CASSQAGGSGTWYF	TGCGCCAGCAGCCAGGCCGGGGGGAGCGGGACCTGGTACTTC
TRBJ2-7	NA	TRBD1	TRBV19	CASSDLQGVAYEQYF	TGTGCCAGTAGTGACCTACAGGGGGTCGCCTACGAGCAGTACTTC
TRBJ2-4	NA	TRBD1	TRBV28	CASSSWDSSWSF	TGTGCCAGCAGTTCCTGGGACAGCAGTTGGTCCTTC
TRBJ2-7	NA	TRBD2	TRBV5-4	CASSLGPPGGGYEQYF	TGTGCCAGCAGCTTGGGTCCCCCGGGAGGGGGCTACGAGCAGTACTTC
TRBJ2-6	NA	NA	TRBV7-9	CASSLAGGPGANVLTF	TGTGCCAGCAGCTTAGCTGGCGGGCCAGGGGCCAACGTCCTGACTTTC
TRBJ2-5	NA	TRBD1	TRBV7-2	CASSYGQGQETQYF	TGTGCCAGCAGCTACGGACAGGGGCAAGAGACCCAGTACTTC
TRBJ2-1	NA	NA	TRBV7-2	CASSLTSRVEQFF	TGTGCCAGCAGCTTAACTAGTCGAGTGGAGCAGTTCTTC
TRBJ2-3	NA	TRBD1	TRBV28	CASRVQGLSGTQYF	TGTGCCAGCAGAGTACAGGGGCTATCGGGTACGCAGTATTTT
TRBJ2-1	NA	NA	TRBV21-1	CASSRSPGLACLCGQFF	TGTGCCAGCAGTAGGTCGCCTGGACTAGCGTGTCTCTGTGGGCAGTTCTTC
TRBJ2-3	NA	NA	TRBV25-1	CASVQVGGGTQYF	TGTGCCAGCGTCCAGGTTGGTGGGGGTACGCAGTATTTT